The entry below gives a single TCR beta chain sequence along with its context. This clonotype was recorded many times. Its recognized antigen is unknown. Base qualities were left out, and no much larger clone turns up one base away. This sample was included in a study of T-cell reconstitution after alpha-beta-depleted transplantation in children (dated by TCRdb to about 2016). Notes on the research overall: T-cell immune reconstitution after TCRalphabeta/CD19-depleted allogeneic hematopoietic cell transplantation in children was quantitatively tracked in the study by means of TCR repertoire profiling.

Results the study describes overall, beyond this receptor: The high TCRbeta diversity at day 60 in some patients was ascribed to recipient T cells and intrathymic progenitors that had survived conditioning. The apparently early alphabetaT-cell count recovery about two months after transplant was reportedly dependent on only several hundred rapidly expanded clones derived from non-depleted graft cells. Hyperexpanded clone frequencies declined over subsequent months; after one year, T-cell counts and TCRbeta diversity were mostly attributed to newly produced T cells.

Taken with the paper, the label for treatment or condition translates to: allogeneic hematopoietic cell transplantation with graft depleted of TCRalphabeta T cells and CD19 B cells. TCRalphabeta/CD19-depleted allogeneic hematopoietic cell grafts were given to the transplant recipients, all of whom were children. Relative to germline, V is missing 3 bases and J is missing 4 bases, with 4 bases of the junction outside any gene match. According to the germline V gene (reference sequence), CDR1 reads DFQATT and CDR2 reads SNEGSKA. Taken from cysteine to phenylalanine, the CDR3 has 13 residues. Only the CDR3 part of the read is kept: 39 bases, read in frame from the first base. Libraries were made using PCR. Sequencing was performed on an Illumina HiSeq 2500. Molecular barcoding was employed in the preparation of TCR libraries, with unique molecular identifiers being used to normalize TCRbeta repertoire quantification. TCRdb trimmed public reads at Q25 via fastp, called clones via MiXCR and kept in-frame beta chains. Every entry covers one CDR3 protein and lists the most common genes and DNA from its rows. The sample data list a few hundred thousand distinct CDR3 sequences, and 13% of these were observed just once. 2% to 2.5% of the sample rests with the top ten.

The chain is encoded by TRBV20-1 joined to TRBJ2-5; TRBD2 matches 8 bases in the middle. The sequencing used PBMCs, mostly from graft donor cells, collected 360 days after TCRalphabeta/CD19-depleted stem cell transplant. This TCR came from a male patient between 5 and 17 years old who had a stem cell transplant for acute myeloid leukemia, so the T cells may come from the graft donor. The DNA sequence follows: TGCAGTGCTAGCTGGGGGACTAGAGAGACCCAGTACTTC. Its translation is CSASWGTRETQYF.